These 18 T cell receptor beta chains share one sample of origin, sequenced in a study of graft-versus-host responses after intestinal transplantation. Libraries were prepared by immunoSEQ multiplex PCR; TCRdb keeps only in-frame clonotypes and omits some of them. The profile shows 9,500 to 15,000 clones, over 90% of them singletons. The sample consisted of PBMCs, taken approximately 110 days after intestinal transplant. Receptors were obtained from a human patient who received an intestinal transplant, so some T cells may come from the graft donor.

The chain joins TRBV9 to TRBJ2-3; TRBD2 matches at 7 bases. J was trimmed by 0 bases and V by 4 bases; bases with no gene match: 8. CDR3 length: 16 residues. Germline loops: CDR1 SGDLS, CDR2 YYNGEE. The CDR3 reads CASSPSGGTSTDTQYF. In nucleotides, the CDR3 is TGTGCCAGCAGCCCTAGCGGCGGGACTAGCACAGATACGCAGTATTTT.

The V and J genes are TRBV5-6 and TRBJ2-3; perhaps TRBD2 as D (6 bases). Germline-derived CDR1 and CDR2 are SGHDT and YYEEEE. V dropped 0 bases and J dropped 0 bases, with 8 bases sitting between them. There are 15 residues in the CDR3. The CDR3 is CASSLGGTSTDTQYF. CDR3 DNA sequence: TGTGCCAGCAGCTTGGGCGGGACTAGCACAGATACGCAGTATTTT.

The chain carries TRBV6-7 and TRBJ2-5; D gene unclear. TRBV6-7 is sorted into the ORF group, with uncertain function. V lost 2 bases to trimming and J lost 0 bases, with 10 bases between them. The CDR3 has 15 amino acids. CDR3 nucleotides: TGTGCCAGCAGTTACGGGCTGGGGTACCAAGAGACCCAGTACTTC. It translates to CASSYGLGYQETQYF.

Relative to its sample, this clone is large. The chain uses TRBV28 and TRBJ2-7; TRBD1 agrees at 7 bases. This CDR3 contains 15 residues. V lost 4 bases and J lost 1; bases outside the gene matches: 7. Germline CDR1 and CDR2: MDHEN and SYDVKM. In DNA, the CDR3 is TGTGCCAGCAGTTCACACCCGGGACAGTCCTACGAGCAGTACTTC. It encodes CASSSHPGQSYEQYF.

The chain is built from TRBV27 and TRBJ2-7; TRBD2 might be the D (6 bases). CDR3 length: 16 amino acids. Germline CDR1 and CDR2: MNHEY and SMNVEV (reference sequence). V was shortened by 5 bases and J by 1 base, with 18 bases between the two germline ends. CDR3 region: CASSPSLGTHSYEQYF. The CDR3 coding sequence is TGTGCCAGCAGTCCCTCTCTGGGGACTCATTCCTACGAGCAGTACTTC.

The V and J genes are TRBV19 and TRBJ1-5; 8 positions agree with TRBD1. The length of the CDR3 is 13 residues. Unmatched junction bases numbered 7, after V lost 11 bases and J lost 4 bases. Germline V CDR1 and CDR2: LNHDA, SQIVND (reference sequence). CDR3 DNA sequence: TGTGCCGCCCGGACAGGGCCAAATCAGCCCCAGCATTTT. It translates to CAARTGPNQPQHF.

The V and J genes are TRBV7-6 and TRBJ2-7; no reliable D call. The V end was cut by 2 bases, the J end by 5 bases, with 13 bases between. From germline, CDR1 is SGHVS and CDR2 FNYEAQ. The length of the CDR3 is 14 residues. In DNA, the CDR3 is TGTGCCAGCAGCTTAATTCCAGATTCGAACGAGCAGTACTTC. It encodes CASSLIPDSNEQYF.

The chain joins TRBV6-5 to TRBJ1-5; a weak D match, TRBD1 (5 bases). Germline CDR1 is MNHEY and CDR2 is SVGAGI. The CDR3 covers 15 residues. The V gene lost 6 bases and the J gene lost 0 bases, with 12 bases spanning the gap. For the CDR3, the DNA is TGTGCCAGCAGATTTAGACAGAATAGCAATCAGCCCCAGCATTTT. Protein sequence: CASRFRQNSNQPQHF.

The chain employs TRBV6-1 and TRBJ1-2; D possibly corresponds to TRBD1 (5 bases). The germline gives CDR1 MNHNS, CDR2 SASEGT. The CDR3 is 14 amino acids. V lost 7 bases, J lost 8 bases, and 20 bases lay in between. The DNA of the CDR3 is TGTGCCAGCACCCTATATTCGGGGGGATGGGGCTACACCTTC. It specifies CASTLYSGGWGYTF.

CDR3 bases: TGTGCCAGCAGACCCGGGACTAGCGGGAGTGACGAGCAGTACTTC. Translation: CASRPGTSGSDEQYF. The rearrangement links TRBV27 to TRBJ2-7; 14 positions match TRBD2. The CDR3 sequence is 15 residues long. The germline CDR1 and CDR2 sequences are MNHEY and SMNVEV (reference sequence). V was clipped by 6 bases and J by 5 bases; unmatched bases: 6.

The chain joins TRBV9 to TRBJ2-6; D is uncertain. Trimming shortened V by 4 bases and J by 0 bases, and 5 bases separated the two germline ends. The CDR3 is made up of 14 amino acids. CDR1 and CDR2 (germline): SGDLS, YYNGEE. The CDR3 DNA reads TGTGCCAGCAGCCGGAGCTCTGGGGCCAACGTCCTGACTTTC. This encodes CASSRSSGANVLTF.

The rearrangement uses TRBV28 and TRBJ2-1, with 10 positions matching TRBD1. In germline, CDR1 is MDHEN, CDR2 SYDVKM. V dropped 3 bases and J dropped 12; count of bases not matched to a gene: 14. CDR3 length: 16 residues. DNA for the CDR3: TGTGCCAGCAGTTTTAAGGGACAGGGGAACTGGGCCGCGCAGTTCTTC. Amino acid sequence: CASSFKGQGNWAAQFF.

The rearrangement joins TRBV6-9 to TRBJ2-7; D is possibly TRBD2 (6 bases). V lost 5 bases and J 7 bases, leaving 15 bases between the germline ends. CDR3 length: 13 residues. Germline values: CDR1 MNHGY, CDR2 SVAAGI. For the CDR3, the DNA is TGTGCCAGCAGTCCTTCGGATGCGGGAGAGCAGTACTTC. Encoded protein: CASSPSDAGEQYF.

V is TRBV7-3 and J is TRBJ2-1, with 12 bases matching TRBD2. J gave up 4 bases and V 4 bases, and 2 bases lay outside the gene matches. CDR3 size: 15 residues. CDR1 is SGHTA, CDR2 FQGTGA, per germline. The CDR3 here is CASSYLAGGYNEQFF. CDR3 bases: TGTGCCAGCAGCTACCTAGCGGGAGGGTACAATGAGCAGTTCTTC.

This clone has only one observation. V usage is TRBV6-5 and J usage is TRBJ1-1; possible D gene TRBD1, 5 bases. Germline CDR1 MNHEY, CDR2 SVGAGI. The CDR3 totals 13 residues. Trimming cost V 5 bases and J 3 bases, with 10 bases left between them. The CDR3 DNA reads as TGTGCCAGCAGTCTAAGGGGCTACACTGAAGCTTTCTTT. This gives the protein CASSLRGYTEAFF.

CDR3 loop: CASSIGNRVGDEQFF. Here the CDR3 DNA reads TGTGCCAGTAGTATCGGAAACAGGGTAGGGGATGAGCAGTTCTTC. The rearrangement links TRBV19 to TRBJ2-1; tentatively, D is TRBD1 (6 bases). Trimming stripped 3 bases from V and 8 bases from J, with 17 bases between. The germline gives CDR1 LNHDA, CDR2 SQIVND (reference sequence). The CDR3 consists of 15 residues.

The rearrangement links TRBV5-6 to TRBJ2-7; no clear D gene. Germline V CDR1 and CDR2: SGHDT, YYEEEE. The CDR3 is 14 amino acids. V lost 1 base and J 3 bases, leaving 11 bases between the germline ends. CDR3 protein: CASSLYGSGYEQYF. CDR3 sequence (DNA): TGTGCCAGCAGCTTGTATGGGTCTGGCTACGAGCAGTACTTC.

This chain joins TRBV28 and TRBJ2-5, with D perhaps matching TRBD1 (5 bases). CDR1 MDHEN and CDR2 SYDVKM come from the germline V gene. Between the trimmed V and J ends, which lost 3 bases and 0 bases, there was a span of 11 bases. The CDR3 runs 15 residues. The CDR3 loop is CASSLAGPYQETQYF. The CDR3 DNA reads TGTGCCAGCAGTTTGGCAGGGCCGTACCAAGAGACCCAGTACTTC.